The present entry profiles one T cell receptor beta chain with its context. Germline CDR1 MNHEY, CDR2 SVGAGI. J gave up 4 bases and V 2 bases, and 2 bases lay outside the gene matches. CDR3 size: 13 residues. The protocol was immunoSEQ multiplex PCR, while the TCRdb copy is restricted to in-frame clones and leaves out a portion. The table shows about 12,000 clones, with around three quarters occurring only once. The source of the sample is a study of T cell repertoires in ileal Crohn's disease. Across the whole study: About 37% were active smokers at surgery; median disease duration was 7.9 years.

Sequenced: ileal tissue. This clonotype originated in an adult with Crohn's disease. V and J are TRBV6-5 and TRBJ2-7; TRBD1 matches 7 bases. CDR3 sequence (DNA): TGTGCCAGCAGTTACGCACAGGGGTACGAGCAGTACTTC. It encodes CASSYAQGYEQYF.